Here is one T cell receptor beta chain with its context. Its cognate antigen has yet to be identified. Qualities for individual bases were not recorded, and no much larger clone is one base off. The time point label corresponds to: baseline before first vaccination. The vaccinee samples were drawn from two UK trials, COV001 and COV002, one of which was a single-blind randomized controlled phase 2/3 trial testing AZD1222 (ChAdOx1 nCoV-19) in healthy adults. For TCRbeta chain sequencing, PBMC samples were collected from trial participants at day 0 and at day 28 after the second dose. The CDR3 regions of human TCRbeta chains were analyzed by immunosequencing. On the study's bioinformatics: Repertoire TCRs were checked for matches against a reference library of SARS-CoV-2-specific TCRs that had been generated using the MIRA antigen-specificity platform. Breadth meant the fraction of unique TCRs that were SARS-CoV-2-associated, whereas depth meant the fraction of total T cells that were SARS-CoV-2-associated. Each spike-specific TCR was assigned to its reactive spike region and to a CD4 or CD8 class using the MIRA data. Log10-transformed breadth and depth values were compared by one-way ANOVA with Sidak's multiple comparisons tests. TCRdb took over this immuneACCESS table, retaining in-frame rearrangements with V and J assigned. Such tables are incomplete; in checked studies, under half of the missing clones stem from an unresolved V gene, and the remainder is unexplained. Clone size and the V and J calls come from that table; the DNA yielded D and trimming. This sample comprises 100,000 to 150,000 clones, roughly nine tenths of them detected only once. Approximately 1.5% of the sample goes to the ten largest clones.

V sheds 0 bases and J sheds 1 base, leaving 9 bases between their ends. The CDR3 goes from the cysteine to the phenylalanine over 16 residues. Solely the CDR3 DNA is kept, with 48 bases framed from the first base. From the germline V gene, CDR1 is SGHAT and CDR2 is FQNNGV. This sample is part of a study of T cell responses to AZD1222 COVID-19 vaccine (dated by TCRdb to the early 2020s). For the study in its entirety: Because spike-specific TCR depth and breadth did not differ between the two schedules, AZD1222 recipients who got a second dose at roughly 4 weeks were pooled with those who got a second dose at roughly 12 weeks. Enrollment into the trials was organized by age into subgroups of 18-55, 56-69 and 70-plus years, and those subgroups contained approximately 150, 30 and 60 TCR-sequenced participants, respectively. TCR sequencing was performed for 230 to 250 trial participants, of whom about 200 were given two doses of AZD1222 and about 25 were given two doses of MenACWY control vaccine.

General findings and caveats noted by the study authors: Nearly half of unique spike-specific TCRs reportedly recognized epitopes outside regions mutated in the B.1.351 and B.1.1.7 variants. Because no day 14 peak-response samples were available, repertoires were characterized only after the peak T cell response. A significant rise in spike-specific TCR breadth and depth was observed after two AZD1222 doses relative to day 0 and relative to MenACWY recipients. CD4 TCRs associated with the vaccine covered the entire spike protein, and the dominant responses were in regions 160-218 and 743-854. Only five or six AZD1222 recipients were SARS-CoV-2 seropositive at baseline, limiting conclusions about previously exposed vaccinees. Most participants were white British and females outnumbered males, and the authors suggested that clonal diversity may have been underestimated. In the small 56-69-year group, the increase in depth fell short of significance, most likely because of low power.

This receptor chain uses TRBV11-2 and TRBJ2-2, with an unclear D gene assignment. This TCR came from an adult in good health. The material sequenced was peripheral blood, taken on day 0 of AZD1222 vaccination. The sequenced DNA is TGTGCCAGCAGCTTAGATCAGACAATGAACACCGGGGAGCTGTTTTTT. Its product reads: CASSLDQTMNTGELFF.